The source of this T cell receptor (beta chain) is a study of T-cell reconstitution after alpha-beta-depleted transplantation in children. Points from the study as a whole: Where alpha-beta T cells came from about two months after transplant was reportedly several hundred expanded graft clones. Diversity and T-cell counts at one year after transplant derived mostly from new T cells. Surviving thymic progenitors and recipient T cells were the source of high TCRbeta diversity at day 60 in some patients.

Preparation of the TCRbeta library was carried out with unique molecular identifiers. Using its own MiXCR run on the PCR reads, TCRdb lists one record per CDR3 protein. There are hundreds of thousands of distinct CDR3 sequences in the sample; around 14% occur only once, and 0.79% lies in the top ten. V shed 1 base and J shed 6 bases, with 10 bases lying between them. The CDR3 length is 13 residues. The germline V gene encodes CDR1 GTSNPN and CDR2 SVGIG (reference sequence). A remark on this clonotype: What it binds is unknown.

The input for sequencing was PBMCs, taken before TCRalphabeta/CD19-depleted stem cell transplant. The V call is TRBV30, the J call TRBJ1-5; D remains unclear. This TCR came from a girl aged 2-10 years with congenital amegakaryocytic thrombocytopenia, due to receive a stem cell transplant. CDR3 coding DNA: TGTGCCTGGAGTGGACACCCGTCTCAGCCCCAGCATTTT. Encoded protein: CAWSGHPSQPQHF.